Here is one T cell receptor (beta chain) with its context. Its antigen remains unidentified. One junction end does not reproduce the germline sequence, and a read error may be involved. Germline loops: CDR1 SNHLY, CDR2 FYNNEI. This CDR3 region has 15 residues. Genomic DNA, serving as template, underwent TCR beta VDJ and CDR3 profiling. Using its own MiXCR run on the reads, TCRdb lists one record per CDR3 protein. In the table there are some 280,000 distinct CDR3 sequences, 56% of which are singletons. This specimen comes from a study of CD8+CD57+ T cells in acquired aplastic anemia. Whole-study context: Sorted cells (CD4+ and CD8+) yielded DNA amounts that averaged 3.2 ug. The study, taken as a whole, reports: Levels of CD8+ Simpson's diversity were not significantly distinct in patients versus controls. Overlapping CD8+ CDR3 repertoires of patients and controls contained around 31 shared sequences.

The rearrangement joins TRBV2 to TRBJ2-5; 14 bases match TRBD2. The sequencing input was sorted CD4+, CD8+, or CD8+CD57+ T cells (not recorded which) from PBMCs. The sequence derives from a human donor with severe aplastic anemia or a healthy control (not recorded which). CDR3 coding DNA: TGTGCCAGCAGGGGACTAGCGGGGGCGCAAGAGGCCCAGTACTTC. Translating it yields CASRGLAGAQEAQYF.